A selection of T cell receptor beta chains follows, all from one sample in a study of shared clonotypes between healthy human individuals. Clones were sequenced by immunoSEQ multiplex PCR, and TCRdb holds only the in-frame ones, with some missing. The sample contains roughly 2,000,000 clones, less than 95% of which appear only once. The material sequenced was naive CD8+ T cells sorted from blood. Receptor source: a man aged 18-30 years in good health. The CDR3 runs from the conserved cysteine through the conserved F or W. The D gene is left open where the match is weak. Size is omitted from some rows. Given values are once, few, many or a class for expanded clones.

TRBJ2-1	.	TRBV27	TRBD2	CASSQTGTSGILSSYNEQFF	TGTGCCAGCAGTCAGACCGGGACTAGCGGCATACTGAGCTCCTACAATGAGCAGTTCTTC
TRBJ1-2	.	TRBV27	.	CASSLSKGYGYTF	TGTGCCAGCAGTTTATCGAAAGGGTACGGCTACACCTTC
TRBJ1-2	.	TRBV5-6	TRBD1	CASSLPPGQGAQGYTF	TGTGCCAGCAGCTTACCTCCGGGACAGGGAGCCCAGGGCTACACCTTC
TRBJ2-2	.	TRBV9	.	CASSVSGTGELFF	TGTGCCAGCAGCGTTTCCGGTACCGGGGAGCTGTTTTTT
TRBJ2-7	.	TRBV13	.	CASSLGISYEQYF	TGTGCCAGCAGCTTAGGGATTTCCTACGAGCAGTACTTC
TRBJ1-2	.	TRBV7-2	.	CASSSRDVIGFYGYTF	TGTGCCAGCAGCTCCCGGGACGTCATTGGGTTCTATGGCTACACCTTC
TRBJ1-2	.	TRBV6-5	.	CASSYYPDGNYGYTF	TGTGCCAGCAGTTACTACCCGGACGGGAACTATGGCTACACCTTC
TRBJ1-2	.	TRBV19	.	CASSPPGTLFLTF	TGTGCCAGTAGTCCCCCCGGGACACTTTTTCTCACCTTC
TRBJ1-2	.	TRBV5-6	.	CASTPYGGTNYGYTF	TGTGCCAGCACCCCTTACGGCGGTACTAACTATGGCTACACCTTC
TRBJ2-5	once	TRBV9	.	CASSAWGGQETQYF	TGTGCCAGCAGCGCGTGGGGCGGTCAAGAGACCCAGTACTTC
TRBJ1-5	.	TRBV18	.	CASSTGPRGDQPQHF	TGTGCCAGCTCCACGGGACCCCGGGGAGATCAGCCCCAGCATTTT